A selection of T cell receptor beta chains follows, all from one sample in a study of molecular identifiers for immune sequencing clone quantification. MiXCR was run by TCRdb on the PCR reads, yielding one entry per CDR3 protein. The data contain over 600,000 distinct CDR3 sequences, 15% to 20% of them singletons. Source material: naive CD8+ T cells from blood, with Jurkat cell RNA spiked in. The receptors derive from a human donor in good health. Some libraries in this study had Jurkat cell RNA spiked in. The CDR3 runs from the conserved cysteine through the conserved F or W. The D gene is left open where the match is weak. The size of a clone is reported for some rows only, either as once, few or many, or as a class for expanded clones.

CDR3nt | CDR3aa | d_gene | abundance | j_gene | v_gene | len
TGTGCCAGCAGCCAACAGTCCGTCCCGGAGACCCAGTACTTC | CASSQQSVPETQYF | - | many | TRBJ2-5 | TRBV3-1 | 14
TGTGCCAGCAGCTTGAGACAGGGTACTGTAGGGACCGGGGAGCTGTTTTTT | CASSLRQGTVGTGELFF | TRBD1 | few | TRBJ2-2 | TRBV5-6 | 17
TGCGCCAGCAGCCATAGGTCTGAAGCTTTCTTT | CASSHRSEAFF | - | many | TRBJ1-1 | TRBV4-1 | 11
TGTGCCAGCAGCCAAGGTGCGGCCTCTAACTATGGCTACACCTTC | CASSQGAASNYGYTF | - | few | TRBJ1-2 | TRBV3-1 | 15
TGTGCCAGCAGCTTAGAAGGGACGAACACCGGGGAGCTGTTTTTT | CASSLEGTNTGELFF | - | many | TRBJ2-2 | TRBV13 | 15
TGTGCCAGCAGCTTATGGTCACAGGATACATCAAACGCCGGGGAGCTGTTTTTT | CASSLWSQDTSNAGELFF | - | - | TRBJ2-2 | TRBV11-2 | 18
TGTGCCAGCAGTTTATTACACGGGTCCGGGAACACTGAAGCTTTCTTT | CASSLLHGSGNTEAFF | - | few | TRBJ1-1 | TRBV28 | 16
TGCAGCGTTGATGAGGGAGGGGTCGAGCAGTTCTTC | CSVDEGGVEQFF | TRBD2 | many | TRBJ2-1 | TRBV29-1 | 12
TGTGCCAGCAGCCCATTGAAGTGCGAGCAGTACTTC | CASSPLKCEQYF | - | many | TRBJ2-7 | TRBV14 | 12
TGTGCCAGCAGTTACTCGGCAGAGACCCAGTACTTC | CASSYSAETQYF | - | few | TRBJ2-5 | TRBV6-2/TRBV6-3 | 12
TGTGCCAGCAGCCCACCGTGGACAGCGGTGGGAGAGACCCAGTACTTC | CASSPPWTAVGETQYF | - | many | TRBJ2-5 | TRBV14 | 16
TGTGCCTGGAGTGATGCGACAGGGGGGTTTTCCAATGAGCAGTTCTTC | CAWSDATGGFSNEQFF | TRBD1 | - | TRBJ2-1 | TRBV30 | 16
TGTGCCAGCAGTTTGGCATCCGACTCCTACGAGCAGTACTTC | CASSLASDSYEQYF | - | few | TRBJ2-7 | TRBV27 | 14
TGCAGTGCTAGAGAGACCGGGACTAGCACAGATACGCAGTATTTT | CSARETGTSTDTQYF | - | many | TRBJ2-3 | TRBV20-1 | 15
TGTGCCACCACCCTACGAGAGGCATCCTACACCTTC | CATTLREASYTF | - | many | TRBJ1-2 | TRBV15 | 12
TGTGCCAGCAGCGAACAGGGGGCGGTCTACGAGCAGTACTTC | CASSEQGAVYEQYF | TRBD1 | - | TRBJ2-7 | TRBV9 | 14
TGTGCCAGCAGTACCGACACAGGGGGCAGCTACGAGCAGTACTTC | CASSTDTGGSYEQYF | TRBD1 | many | TRBJ2-7 | TRBV27 | 15
TGTGCCAGCTCACCGAACCGGATGGGGAGCACAGATACGCAGTATTTT | CASSPNRMGSTDTQYF | - | many | TRBJ2-3 | TRBV18 | 16
TGTGCCAGCAGTTTAAGGGGACACCTCTCCTACGAGCAGTACTTC | CASSLRGHLSYEQYF | - | many | TRBJ2-7 | TRBV28 | 15
TGCAGTGCTATACAGGACTCCTACGAGCAGTACTTC | CSAIQDSYEQYF | - | many | TRBJ2-7 | TRBV20-1 | 12
TGTGCCACCAGCACAGGGGCAGTAATGAACACTGAAGCTTTCTTT | CATSTGAVMNTEAFF | - | few | TRBJ1-1 | TRBV15 | 15
TGTGCCAGCAAAGACTCCAGGGACACTGAAGCTTTCTTT | CASKDSRDTEAFF | - | many | TRBJ1-1 | TRBV2 | 13
TGTGCCAGCACCTCGGACAGGGGTGAGGGTACGCAGTATTTT | CASTSDRGEGTQYF | TRBD1 | - | TRBJ2-3 | TRBV12-3/TRBV12-4 | 14
TGCGCCAGCAGCCAAGGAGGGGCAGGTGGCGGGGAGCTGTTTTTT | CASSQGGAGGGELFF | - | few | TRBJ2-2 | TRBV4-3 | 15
TGTGCCAGCAACCCAACAGGGGGGTCTTATGAGCAGTTCTTC | CASNPTGGSYEQFF | TRBD1 | - | TRBJ2-1 | TRBV9 | 14
TGTGCCAGCAGCTTCTTTCCGGAGACAGATACGCGGTATTTT | CASSFFPETDTRYF | - | - | TRBJ2-3 | TRBV11-2 | 14
TGCAGTGCTAGAGATACCCTAGCACAGGGGAGGACCGGGGAGCTGTTTTTT | CSARDTLAQGRTGELFF | - | - | TRBJ2-2 | TRBV20-1 | 17
TGCAGTGCCCCAGGGGCTAGCGGGAGGGACGCGAACACCGGGGAGCTGTTTTTT | CSAPGASGRDANTGELFF | TRBD2 | - | TRBJ2-2 | TRBV20-1 | 18
TGCAGTGCTAGGGCAACAGGGATACAAGGAGAGACCCAGTACTTC | CSARATGIQGETQYF | - | few | TRBJ2-5 | TRBV20-1 | 15
TGTGCTAGTGGTTTGGTAAACACCGGGGAGCTGTTTTTT | CASGLVNTGELFF | - | many | TRBJ2-2 | TRBV12-5 | 13
TGTGCCAGCAGTGTGGGGAGGCGGAATGAGCAGTTCTTC | CASSVGRRNEQFF | - | many | TRBJ2-1 | TRBV6-2/TRBV6-3 | 13
TGTGCCAGCAGGCAGTCCGGGGTAGGATCCTACGAGCAGTACTTC | CASRQSGVGSYEQYF | - | many | TRBJ2-7 | TRBV25-1 | 15
TGTGCCAACTCACCAGCAGGTAACTCCTACGAGCAGTACTTC | CANSPAGNSYEQYF | - | - | TRBJ2-7 | TRBV12-3/TRBV12-4 | 14
TGTGCCAGCAGCGGGGGGGCCCGGTCCTACAATGAGCAGTTCTTC | CASSGGARSYNEQFF | - | - | TRBJ2-1 | TRBV7-2 | 15
TGCGGTGCTAGAGTCGTGGACAGGGCCTCCTACGAGCAGTACTTC | CGARVVDRASYEQYF | TRBD1 | - | TRBJ2-7 | TRBV20-1 | 15
TGCAGTGCTAGAACTTCGTTCCAGCCCAACACCGGGGAGCTGTTTTTT | CSARTSFQPNTGELFF | - | many | TRBJ2-2 | TRBV20-1 | 16
TGTGCCAGCAGCTCAGGGGGGGGCATGGAGACCCAGTACTTC | CASSSGGGMETQYF | - | few | TRBJ2-5 | TRBV7-9 | 14
TGTGCCACCAGTGAACCTGGGGGCCAAGAGACCCAGTACTTC | CATSEPGGQETQYF | - | many | TRBJ2-5 | TRBV24-1 | 14
TGTGCCAGCAGCCCAGGCACTACGGGTACCGGGGAGCTGTTTTTT | CASSPGTTGTGELFF | - | - | TRBJ2-2 | TRBV7-6 | 15
TGTGCCAGCAGCTTAGAAGCGGCTTCGAACACTGAAGCTTTCTTT | CASSLEAASNTEAFF | - | - | TRBJ1-1 | TRBV7-6 | 15
TGTGCCAGCAATTTACAGCGGGGGTCCTACTACGAGCAGTACTTC | CASNLQRGSYYEQYF | TRBD2 | many | TRBJ2-7 | TRBV6-2/TRBV6-3 | 15
TGTGCCACCCGTGGTTACGGCACTGAAGCTTTCTTT | CATRGYGTEAFF | - | many | TRBJ1-1 | TRBV24-1 | 12
TGTGCCAGCAGTTTATCAGGGATTGAAGCCTACGAGCAGTACTTC | CASSLSGIEAYEQYF | - | - | TRBJ2-7 | TRBV27 | 15
TGTGCCAGCAGTTACTCGCGGACAGGGTCTAACTATGGCTACACCTTC | CASSYSRTGSNYGYTF | TRBD1 | - | TRBJ1-2 | TRBV6-5 | 16
TGTGCCAGCAGTTTTGAGTGGGAGGGCCGAGAGGCCGGGGAGCTGTTTTTT | CASSFEWEGREAGELFF | TRBD2 | many | TRBJ2-2 | TRBV6-6 | 17
TGCAGCGGACTAGGGGACAGGCTCACAGATACGCAGTATTTT | CSGLGDRLTDTQYF | TRBD1 | many | TRBJ2-3 | TRBV29-1 | 14
TGTGCCAGCAGTTATGGCCGTGCCGGAGCGCCCACCGGGGAGCTGTTTTTT | CASSYGRAGAPTGELFF | - | many | TRBJ2-2 | TRBV6-2/TRBV6-3 | 17
TGTGCCAGGGCCCATACCGGGTCCCCCTCGGAGGAGACCCAGTACTTC | CARAHTGSPSEETQYF | - | - | TRBJ2-5 | TRBV7-2 | 16
TGCAGTGCTAGCGTTAGCGGGCCTTTCAAAGACACCGGGGAGCTGTTTTTT | CSASVSGPFKDTGELFF | TRBD2 | - | TRBJ2-2 | TRBV20-1 | 17
TGTGCCAGCTCACCACCGTTCGGGGGGGGCTGGGCTGAAGCTTTCTTT | CASSPPFGGGWAEAFF | - | many | TRBJ1-1 | TRBV18 | 16